The clone carrying this T cell receptor (beta chain) showed up many times. The data are from a study of blood T cells in healthy people across ages. A sample-barcoded 5' primer and a J-beta primer mix were used in a second PCR of roughly 7 to 11 cycles. A template-switch adaptor with 12 random nucleotides tagged each cDNA molecule. Each CDR3 protein is one row after TCRdb ran MiXCR on the 5' RACE reads. The table shows about 730,000 distinct CDR3 sequences, with more than 40% occurring only once. The CDR3 has 15 residues. Germline V gene sequence: CDR1 SGHTA, CDR2 FQGNSA. V was pared by 3 bases and J by 5 bases, with 5 bases of the junction left unmatched.

The material sequenced was blood. This sequence originates from a woman between 55 and 75 years old in good health. The chain employs TRBV7-2 and TRBJ2-5; TRBD2 aligns across 11 bases. The CDR3 DNA reads as TGTGCCAGCAGCTTTCTAGCGGGAGGCTACGAGACCCAGTACTTC. Translation: CASSFLAGGYETQYF.